The next 13 T cell receptor beta chains were all read from a single sample in a study of T cell clonality in common variable immunodeficiency. Clones were read by immunoSEQ multiplex PCR, and TCRdb kept only the in-frame ones, dropping some. The sample is made up of about 52,000 clones, none counted only once. Specimen: peripheral blood mononuclear cells. The receptors here all came from a person aged 18 to 75 in good health.

This clone appeared many times. The junction does not match germline at one end; this may be a read error. The read halts 3 residues ahead of the CDR3 end, with the missing end drawn from the germline J gene. The chain joins TRBV4-2 to TRBJ2-2; D gene ambiguous. The CDR3 sequence is 17 residues long. Germline assignment: CDR1 LGHNA and CDR2 YNFKEQ. The CDR3 DNA, read in part, is TGCGCCAGCAGCCCCCGGGTAGGCCAGACGAACACCGGGGAG. This codes for CASSPRVGQTNTGE. The full CDR3 sequence reads CASSPRVGQTNTGELFF.

This clone was found a few times. The CDR3 end is not reached by the read, which stops 3 residues before it; the germline J gene fills it in. The rearrangement uses TRBV7-2 and TRBJ1-1; D is ambiguous. In germline, CDR1 is SGHTA, CDR2 FQGNSA. This CDR3 is 15 amino acids long. Incomplete CDR3 DNA: TGTGCCAGCAGCTCCAGCGGAGAGATCTACAATGAG. Translating gives CASSSSGEIYNE. The CDR3 in its entirety is CASSSSGEIYNEAFF.

This clone was seen ten or more times. Sequencing ends 3 residues short of the CDR3 end; the germline J gene provides the rest. The chain is built from TRBV2 and TRBJ2-6; D not resolved. Trimming removed 5 bases at V and 0 bases at J, with 8 bases between. Germline lookup yields CDR1 SNHLY and CDR2 FYNNEI. The CDR3 covers 15 residues. CDR3 amino acids: CASSFDNSGANVLTF. The CDR3 DNA, read in part, is TGTGCCAGCAGTTTCGACAACTCTGGGGCCAACGTC.

This clone came up many times. Read data end 3 residues before the CDR3 end; the end is taken from the germline J gene. The genes are TRBV5-1 and TRBJ2-1; 10 bases match TRBD2. CDR1 and CDR2 from the germline V gene are SGHRS and YFSETQ. Trimming at V came to 5 bases and at J to 8 bases, leaving 10 bases not matched to a gene. The CDR3 sequence is 15 residues long. The CDR3 here is CASRSLAGVDDEQFF. The CDR3 bases that were read are TGCGCCAGCAGGTCGCTAGCGGGAGTGGACGATGAG.

With respect to this clone: The read falls 3 residues short of the CDR3 end, and the missing part is taken from the germline J gene. This chain links TRBV20-1 with TRBJ1-5; D uncertain. Deletions cut 1 base from V and 3 bases from J, with 7 bases between. Per germline, CDR1 DFQATT and CDR2 SNEGSKA (reference sequence). This CDR3 is 13 amino acids long. CDR3 DNA (partial): TGCAGTGCTAGAGTACAGATCAATCAGCCC. Amino acids: CSARVQINQP. The entire CDR3 protein reads CSARVQINQPQHF.

This clone occurred many times. The read terminates 3 residues ahead of where the CDR3 ends, so the germline J gene completes it. The V gene is TRBV2, the J gene TRBJ1-4; 7 positions agree with TRBD1. CDR1 SNHLY and CDR2 FYNNEI come from the germline V gene. With 7 bases clipped from V and 8 bases from J, the junction kept 10 bases outside the gene matches. CDR3 size: 14 residues. CDR3 in amino acids: CASTPEGAWEKLFF. The sequenced CDR3 bases are TGTGCCAGCACTCCAGAGGGGGCCTGGGAAAAA.

There are many counts of this clone. The CDR3 is cut off 3 residues early in the read; its end comes from the germline J gene. The chain recombines TRBV19 with TRBJ2-1; 7 bases align to TRBD2. The V gene end was trimmed by 5 bases and the J gene end by 1 base; junction bases not matched to a gene: 5. The CDR3 consists of 15 residues. Germline CDR1 LNHDA, CDR2 SQIVND (reference sequence). The covered CDR3 bases are TGTGCCAGTAGTTATGGTAGCGGGTCCTACAATGAG. This codes for CASSYGSGSYNE. The whole CDR3 sequence reads CASSYGSGSYNEQFF.

This clone was found a few times. The CDR3 extends 3 residues past the end of the read, so its final part is completed from the germline J gene. This chain uses TRBV2 with TRBJ1-1; D ambiguous. Germline lookup yields CDR1 SNHLY and CDR2 FYNNEI. This CDR3 is built from 13 residues. V was clipped by 6 bases and J by 0 bases, with 8 bases between them. This chain's CDR3 is CASSRQVNTEAFF. CDR3 DNA, as far as it was read: TGTGCCAGCAGCAGGCAGGTGAACACTGAA.

This clone occurred many times. Incomplete CDR3 DNA: TGTGCCTGGTCCCTCCCCAGACTAGCGGGACAGGAGACG. Its translation is CAWSLPRLAGQET. The CDR3, in full, reads CAWSLPRLAGQETQYF. This chain links TRBV30 with TRBJ2-3; TRBD2 aligns across 11 bases. The DNA ends 3 residues before the CDR3 does, and the rest of the CDR3 is filled in from the germline J gene. The CDR3 runs 16 residues. The germline gives CDR1 GTSNPN, CDR2 SVGIG (reference sequence).

This clone was seen ten or more times. The sequenced fragment ends 3 residues before the CDR3 boundary, so the rest is inferred from the germline J gene. V usage is TRBV19 and J usage is TRBJ1-1; 7 bases fit TRBD1. CDR1 is LNHDA and CDR2 is SQIVND in the germline V gene (reference sequence). V lost 2 bases to trimming and J lost 1 base; unmatched junction nucleotides: 10. The CDR3 spans 17 residues. The CDR3 protein is CASSIPPGQTTNTEAFF. Incomplete CDR3 DNA: TGTGCCAGTAGTATACCCCCGGGACAGACGACGAACACTGAA.

This clone was recorded a few times. The CDR3 goes on 3 residues after the read ends, and that part is filled in from the germline J gene. The gene calls are TRBV2 and TRBJ1-2; D remains unclear. The V end lost 8 bases, the J end lost 0 bases, and 10 bases lay between the germline ends. Germline V CDR1 and CDR2: SNHLY, FYNNEI. The CDR3 sequence is 13 residues long. The CDR3 region is CASWFAANYGYTF. CDR3 bases read: TGTGCCAGCTGGTTCGCAGCTAACTATGGC.

This clone occurred many times. The read terminates 3 residues ahead of where the CDR3 ends, so the germline J gene completes it. The chain links TRBV6-2 or TRBV6-3 to TRBJ1-2; 7 positions match TRBD1. Germline V CDR1 and CDR2: MNHEY, SVGEGT. The length of the CDR3 is 14 residues. Trimming cost V 5 bases and J 4 bases; bases outside gene matches: 7. Partial CDR3 DNA: TGTGCCAGCAGTAAAAACAGGGGAACCTATGGC. It yields the protein CASSKNRGTYG. From start to end, the CDR3 is CASSKNRGTYGYTF.

This clone has at least ten counts. The DNA ends 3 residues before the CDR3 does, and the rest of the CDR3 is filled in from the germline J gene. The chain recombines TRBV6-2 or TRBV6-3 with TRBJ1-2, with a weak D call TRBD1 (5 bases). Trimming took 5 bases from V and 0 from J, leaving 16 bases between them. Germline assignment: CDR1 MNHEY and CDR2 SVGEGT. The CDR3 extends over 16 amino acids. CDR3 DNA, as far as it was read: TGTGCCAGCAGTCTCCTGACAGCCGAAGCTAACTATGGC. Its protein product is CASSLLTAEANYG. The full CDR3 reads CASSLLTAEANYGYTF.